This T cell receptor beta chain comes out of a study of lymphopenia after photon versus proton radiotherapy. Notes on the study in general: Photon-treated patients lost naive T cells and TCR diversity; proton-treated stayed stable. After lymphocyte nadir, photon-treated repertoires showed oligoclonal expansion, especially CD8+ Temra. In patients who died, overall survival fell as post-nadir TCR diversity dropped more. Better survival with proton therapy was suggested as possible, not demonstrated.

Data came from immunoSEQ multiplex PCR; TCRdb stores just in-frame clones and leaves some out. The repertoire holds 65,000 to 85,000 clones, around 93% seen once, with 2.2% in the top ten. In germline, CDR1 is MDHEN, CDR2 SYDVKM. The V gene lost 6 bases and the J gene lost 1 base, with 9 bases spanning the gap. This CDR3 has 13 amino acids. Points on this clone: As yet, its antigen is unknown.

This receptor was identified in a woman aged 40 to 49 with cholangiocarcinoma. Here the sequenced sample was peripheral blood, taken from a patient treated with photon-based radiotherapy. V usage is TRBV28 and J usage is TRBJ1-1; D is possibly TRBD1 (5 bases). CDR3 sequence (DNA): TGTGCCAGCAGCTACGGGGGGAACACTGAAGCTTTCTTT. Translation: CASSYGGNTEAFF.